The next 30 T cell receptor beta chains were all read from a single sample in a study of blood T cell repertoires in COVID-19. Repertoires were generated with immunoSEQ multiplex PCR, while TCRdb's copy carries only in-frame clones and drops some. The table shows some 100,000 clones, with 89% occurring only once. The sequencing sample was made of peripheral blood. The receptors originated from a woman aged 70-85 years with acute or convalescent COVID-19.

J is TRBJ1-2 and V is TRBV19, with a possible D match to TRBD1 (6 bases). Trimming removed 8 bases at V and 3 bases at J, with 10 bases between. The CDR3 contains 12 residues. Germline V gene data show CDR1 as LNHDA and CDR2 as SQIVND (reference sequence). CDR3 bases: TGTGCCAGTCAACAGGGTGACTATGGCTACACCTTC. Translated: CASQQGDYGYTF. Full variable domain (rest looked up from reference TRBV19 and TRBJ1-2): DGGITQSPKYLFRKEGQNVTLSCEQNLNHDAMYWYRQDPGQGLRLIYYSQIVNDFQKGDIAEGYSVSREKKESFPLTVTSAQKNPTAFYLCASQQGDYGYTFGSGTRLTVV.

This clone was counted once. The chain couples TRBV3-1 (or the pseudogene TRBV3-2) to TRBJ1-3; TRBD1 might be the D (5 bases). The CDR3 consists of 15 residues. Germline V lookup: CDR1 LGHDT, CDR2 YNNKEL (reference sequence). The V end lost 2 bases, the J end lost 3 bases, and 11 bases lay between the germline ends. The CDR3 region is CASSQFSGVGNTIYF. The CDR3 DNA is TGTGCCAGCAGCCAATTCTCGGGGGTTGGAAACACCATATATTTT.

The V call is TRBV7-9, the J call TRBJ2-7; D is possibly TRBD1 (6 bases). The CDR3 runs to 15 residues. Germline CDR1 and CDR2: SEHNR and FQNEAQ (reference sequence). V lost 5 bases, J lost 2 bases, and 16 bases lay in between. The chain's CDR3 is CASSPYGTSTYEQYF. Written as DNA, the CDR3 is TGTGCCAGCAGCCCCTACGGGACATCCACCTACGAGCAGTACTTC.

CDR3 sequence reads: CASIQFRRGGHNEQFF. In nucleotides, the CDR3 is TGTGCCAGCATTCAGTTTCGGCGGGGGGGGCACAATGAGCAGTTCTTC. This chain uses TRBV7-9 with TRBJ2-1, with 9 positions matching TRBD2. J lost 5 bases, V lost 7 bases, and 12 bases had no gene match. The CDR3 has 16 amino acids. Per the germline V gene, CDR1 is SEHNR and CDR2 is FQNEAQ (reference sequence). Full variable domain (rest looked up from reference TRBV7-9 and TRBJ2-1): DTGVSQNPRHKITKRGQNVTFRCDPISEHNRLYWYRQTLGQGPEFLTYFQNEAQLEKSRLLSDRFSAERPKGSFSTLEIQRTEQGDSAMYLCASIQFRRGGHNEQFFGPGTRLTVL.

The rearrangement uses TRBV30 and TRBJ1-5; a possible D gene is TRBD1 (6 bases). Germline-derived CDR1 and CDR2 are GTSNPN and SVGIG (reference sequence). V gave up 4 bases and J gave up 8 bases, with 12 bases separating them. The CDR3 runs to 12 residues. CDR3 amino acids: CAWNTGSKPQHF. The CDR3 DNA reads as TGTGCCTGGAACACAGGGTCGAAGCCCCAGCATTTT.

This chain joins TRBV6-2 or TRBV6-3 and TRBJ2-5; the D gene is possibly TRBD1 (7 bases). Germline CDR1 is MNHEY and CDR2 is SVGEGT. This CDR3 is built from 17 residues. The V end lost 2 bases, the J end lost 4 bases, and 20 bases lay between the germline ends. Written as DNA, the CDR3 is TGTGCCAGCAGTTACCCAATCTACAGGGGAGCGGGAGAGACCCAGTACTTC. Translation gives CASSYPIYRGAGETQYF.

The V gene is TRBV12-3 or TRBV12-4, the J gene TRBJ1-4; 10 nucleotides align to TRBD1. This CDR3 contains 13 residues. V lost 1 base to trimming and J lost 11 bases; unmatched junction nucleotides: 1. The CDR3 protein is CASSLGGQGKLFF. DNA for the CDR3: TGTGCCAGCAGTTTAGGGGGACAGGGGAAACTGTTTTTT.

The chain joins TRBV27 to TRBJ1-1, with 7 positions matching TRBD1. Germline V lookup: CDR1 MNHEY, CDR2 SMNVEV (reference sequence). J gave up 3 bases and V 6 bases, and 4 bases lay outside the gene matches. This CDR3 is 13 amino acids long. The CDR3 loop reads CASRLDRDTEAFF. The CDR3 nucleotides read TGTGCCAGCAGACTCGACAGGGACACTGAAGCTTTCTTT.

The gene calls are TRBV6-5 and TRBJ2-7, with 11 bases that match TRBD1. The V gene end was trimmed by 4 bases and the J gene end by 2 bases; junction bases not matched to a gene: 1. The CDR3 length is 14 residues. Germline V gene sequence: CDR1 MNHEY, CDR2 SVGAGI. The CDR3 DNA is TGTGCCAGCAGTTGGGGACAGGGGGCCTACGAGCAGTACTTC. Translation gives CASSWGQGAYEQYF.

This chain uses TRBV30 with TRBJ2-3; D is unresolved. Germline values: CDR1 GTSNPN, CDR2 SVGIG (reference sequence). V lost 1 base to trimming and J lost 3 bases, with 5 bases between them. This CDR3 contains 12 residues. CDR3 in DNA: TGTGCCTGGAGTGAATCGACAGATACGCAGTATTTT. The encoded protein is CAWSESTDTQYF.

This clone occurred a few times. The CDR3 DNA is TGTGCCAGCAGCTCAGGACAGGGAAGGGGCTACACCTTC. It yields the protein CASSSGQGRGYTF. The chain carries TRBV7-2 and TRBJ1-2; 8 bases line up with TRBD1. The CDR3 consists of 13 residues. The V gene end was trimmed by 4 bases and the J gene end by 8 bases; junction bases not matched to a gene: 6. The germline V gene encodes CDR1 SGHTA and CDR2 FQGNSA.

The chain recombines TRBV28 with TRBJ1-4, with TRBD1 identical over 9 bases. CDR3 length: 16 amino acids. V trimming: 5 bases; J trimming: 5 bases; junction bases outside the gene matches: 9. CDR1 and CDR2 from the germline V gene are MDHEN and SYDVKM. The CDR3 spells CASSPIHGQGNEKLFF. The CDR3 DNA reads as TGTGCCAGCAGTCCTATTCATGGACAGGGGAATGAAAAACTGTTTTTT.

CDR3 sequence reads: CASSNDRAYNEQFF. The DNA of the CDR3 is TGTGCCAGCAGCAACGACAGGGCCTACAATGAGCAGTTCTTC. The chain uses TRBV2 and TRBJ2-1; 7 bases align to TRBD1. Per germline, CDR1 SNHLY and CDR2 FYNNEI. The V segment lost 6 bases and the J segment 2 bases; nucleotides outside the gene matches: 4. This CDR3 is 14 amino acids long.

CDR3 region: CAISEPSSGKYEQYF. Here the CDR3 DNA reads TGTGCCATCAGTGAGCCCTCTAGCGGGAAATACGAGCAGTACTTC. V gene TRBV10-3 combines with J gene TRBJ2-7, with 9 bases matching TRBD2. The CDR3 sequence is 15 residues long. Looked up from germline, CDR1 is ENHRY and CDR2 is SYGVKD. The trim removed 2 bases at V and 4 bases at J, leaving 6 bases unmatched.

The chain uses TRBV6-5 and TRBJ2-1, with a weak D call TRBD2 (5 bases). The CDR3 has 15 residues. Trimming shortened V by 2 bases and J by 7 bases, and 15 bases separated the two germline ends. Germline loops: CDR1 MNHEY, CDR2 SVGAGI. The CDR3 bases are TGTGCCAGCAGTTACGAGGGCGGGCCGGGGAATGAGCAGTTCTTC. Protein product: CASSYEGGPGNEQFF.

In regard to this clone: The CDR3 does not end in the conserved phenylalanine or tryptophan, so this is likely a read error. The limits of the CDR3 on the DNA are not certain, so only TCRdb's listed CDR3 is given. This rearrangement joins TRBV5-1 to TRBJ1-3; the table's D gene call, TRBD1, was not cross checked with the DNA. The germline gives CDR1 SGHRS, CDR2 YFSETQ. Counting both end residues, the CDR3 totals 8 amino acids. The CDR3 spells CASSHKDI.

This chain links TRBV4-1 with TRBJ2-1; D is unresolved. Germline V lookup: CDR1 MGHRA, CDR2 YSYEKL. V was clipped by 1 base and J by 7 bases, with 17 bases between them. The CDR3 has 16 residues. CDR3 loop: CASSQVFSASLNEQFF. CDR3 nucleotide sequence: TGCGCCAGCAGCCAAGTATTCTCGGCTAGTTTAAATGAGCAGTTCTTC.

The chain carries TRBV2 and TRBJ2-5; 10 nucleotides match TRBD1. The CDR3 is made up of 17 amino acids. V was clipped by 2 bases and J by 4 bases; unmatched bases: 10. Looked up from germline, CDR1 is SNHLY and CDR2 is FYNNEI. CDR3 coding DNA: TGTGCCAGCAGTGAACCGGGACAGGGGAGCCGGGGAGAGACCCAGTACTTC. It codes for CASSEPGQGSRGETQYF. The whole variable domain, remainder taken from reference TRBV2 and TRBJ2-5, is EPEVTQTPSHQVTQMGQEVILRCVPISNHLYFYWYRQILGQKVEFLVSFYNNEISEKSEIFDDQFSVERPDGSNFTLKIRSTKLEDSAMYFCASSEPGQGSRGETQYFGPGTRLLVL.

The rearrangement links TRBV19 to TRBJ1-1; D ambiguous. The length of the CDR3 is 14 residues. CDR1 and CDR2 (germline): LNHDA, SQIVND (reference sequence). V was pared by 3 bases and J by 4 bases, with 12 bases between. The DNA of the CDR3 is TGTGCCAGTAGTATCTCACAGAAGGCCACTGAAGCTTTCTTT. Encoded protein: CASSISQKATEAFF.

The rearrangement uses TRBV7-9 and TRBJ2-1; D remains unclear. Trimming pared 5 bases from V and 4 bases from J, leaving 12 bases between. The CDR3 is 14 amino acids. The germline V gene encodes CDR1 SEHNR and CDR2 FQNEAQ (reference sequence). This chain's CDR3 is CASSLSGGYNEQFF. CDR3 sequence (DNA): TGTGCCAGCAGCCTAAGTGGTGGTTACAATGAGCAGTTCTTC.

The V call is TRBV2, the J call TRBJ1-1; D call uncertain. The V gene's germline CDR1 is SNHLY and CDR2 FYNNEI. This CDR3 has 13 residues. The V end lost 3 bases, the J end lost 0 bases, and 5 bases lay between the germline ends. In nucleotides, the CDR3 is TGTGCCAGCAGTGACAGTCTGAACACTGAAGCTTTCTTT. It codes for CASSDSLNTEAFF.

The rearrangement uses TRBV24-1 and TRBJ1-2; no reliable D call. The V gene lost 1 base and the J gene lost 8 bases, with 4 bases spanning the gap. Germline lookup yields CDR1 KGHDR and CDR2 SFDVKD. This CDR3 region has 11 residues. CDR3 nucleotide sequence: TGTGCCACCAGTGATTTTCTGGGCTACACCTTC. It is translated as CATSDFLGYTF.

This rearrangement joins TRBV5-1 to TRBJ2-7, with TRBD1 matching over 9 bases. Germline values: CDR1 SGHRS, CDR2 YFSETQ. The V gene end was trimmed by 4 bases and the J gene end by 5 bases; junction bases not matched to a gene: 13. The CDR3 covers 16 residues. The CDR3 nucleotides read TGCGCCAGCAGCCCCGGCCCCGGGACAGGGTTAAACGAGCAGTACTTC. Protein: CASSPGPGTGLNEQYF.

The chain links TRBV28 to TRBJ2-5, with 8 bases matching TRBD1. The trim removed 6 bases at V and 2 bases at J, leaving 8 bases unmatched. The CDR3 extends over 15 amino acids. The V gene's germline CDR1 is MDHEN and CDR2 SYDVKM. CDR3 protein: CASRGQVGGQETQYF. The CDR3 region has the DNA TGTGCCAGCAGGGGACAGGTTGGGGGACAAGAGACCCAGTACTTC.

DNA for the CDR3: TGTGCCACCCGAGGTGGGAGTGAGGTAGATACGCAGTATTTT. This gives the protein CATRGGSEVDTQYF. The chain couples TRBV24-1 to TRBJ2-3; perhaps TRBD2 as D (5 bases). The CDR3 is made up of 14 amino acids. The germline V and J ends were trimmed by 9 bases and 5 bases, with 17 bases remaining between them. In germline, CDR1 is KGHDR, CDR2 SFDVKD.

The V and J genes are TRBV19 and TRBJ1-4; D not resolved. CDR3 size: 13 residues. CDR1 and CDR2 from the germline V gene are LNHDA and SQIVND (reference sequence). Trimming took 6 bases from V and 5 from J, leaving 10 bases between them. The CDR3 bases are TGTGCCAGTAGGAGGACGGGGAATGAAAAACTGTTTTTT. It translates to CASRRTGNEKLFF.

This clone occurred once. The rearrangement joins TRBV6-5 to TRBJ2-5, with a possible D match to TRBD1 (7 bases). The V and J ends lost 3 bases and 2 bases respectively, with 16 bases between them. CDR1 and CDR2 (germline): MNHEY, SVGAGI. The CDR3 has 16 residues. CDR3 DNA: TGTGCCAGCAGTTATCAAGGAGGGACAGTACAAGAGACCCAGTACTTC. Its protein product is CASSYQGGTVQETQYF.

The chain recombines TRBV5-1 with TRBJ1-4; weak D call: TRBD1 (6 bases). CDR1 SGHRS and CDR2 YFSETQ come from the germline V gene. V lost 2 bases, J lost 8 bases, and 13 bases lay in between. The CDR3 spans 14 residues. The CDR3 spells CASSLAQGGEKLFF. DNA of the CDR3: TGCGCCAGCAGCTTAGCACAGGGAGGGGAAAAACTGTTTTTT.

The chain combines TRBV30 with TRBJ1-1; D might be TRBD1 (5 bases). The V end was cut by 4 bases, the J end by 2 bases, with 11 bases between. From germline, CDR1 is GTSNPN and CDR2 SVGIG (reference sequence). The CDR3 loop spans 13 amino acids. This CDR3 reads CAWMAGINTEAFF. The CDR3 DNA reads as TGTGCCTGGATGGCAGGGATCAACACTGAAGCTTTCTTT.

The rearrangement joins TRBV10-1 to TRBJ1-5, with 8 positions matching TRBD1. The CDR3 consists of 12 residues. The V segment lost 8 bases and the J segment 5 bases; nucleotides outside the gene matches: 2. CDR1 and CDR2 (germline): WNHNN, SYGVQD (reference sequence). This chain's CDR3 is CASGQGHQPQHF. The CDR3 nucleotides read TGCGCCAGCGGACAGGGACATCAGCCCCAGCATTTT.